This T cell receptor beta chain was sequenced in a study of T-cell reconstitution after alpha-beta-depleted transplantation in children. Between the trimmed V and J ends, which lost 1 base and 0 bases, there was a span of 10 bases. The germline V gene encodes CDR1 DFQATT and CDR2 SNEGSKA (reference sequence). The CDR3 is 15 residues long. Study-wide points: Hyperexpanded clones declined; after one year, newly produced T cells mostly supplied diversity. Two months or so post-transplant, alpha-beta T cells reportedly derived from several hundred expanded graft clones.

Unique molecular identifiers were built into the TCRbeta library. TCRdb re-derived calls from the PCR reads in MiXCR, one entry per CDR3 protein. The sample records about 110,000 distinct CDR3 sequences, about 9.4% being singletons. This clonotype was counted ten times or more. Its antigen is unknown. The chain recombines TRBV20-1 with TRBJ2-1; the D gene is possibly TRBD2 (6 bases). The sample was PBMCs, taken before TCRalphabeta/CD19-depleted stem cell transplant. The clonotype was recovered from a boy aged 2 to 10 with acute lymphoblastic leukemia, due to receive a stem cell transplant. DNA for the CDR3: TGCAGTGCTAGAGTAGGAGGGAGCTCCTACAATGAGCAGTTCTTC. It is translated as CSARVGGSSYNEQFF.